Here is one T cell receptor (beta chain) with its context. This specimen belongs to a study of T-cell reconstitution after alpha-beta-depleted transplantation in children. V shed 3 bases and J shed 7 bases, with 16 bases lying between them. From germline, CDR1 is MDHEN and CDR2 SYDVKM. The CDR3 contains 16 residues. The library targeted TCRbeta and was prepared with unique molecular identifiers. MiXCR was run by TCRdb on the PCR reads, yielding one entry per CDR3 protein. Among about 460,000 distinct CDR3 sequences listed, roughly an eighth were seen once. The material sequenced was PBMCs from the stem cell graft donor, taken from the stem cell graft. This chain joins TRBV28 and TRBJ1-6; D is ambiguous. The sequence came from a human donor who donated a stem cell graft to a child with combined immunodeficiency. The CDR3 sequence is CASSLRTTTLNSPLHF. CDR3 in DNA: TGTGCCAGCAGTTTGAGGACGACCACCTTGAATTCACCCCTCCACTTT.